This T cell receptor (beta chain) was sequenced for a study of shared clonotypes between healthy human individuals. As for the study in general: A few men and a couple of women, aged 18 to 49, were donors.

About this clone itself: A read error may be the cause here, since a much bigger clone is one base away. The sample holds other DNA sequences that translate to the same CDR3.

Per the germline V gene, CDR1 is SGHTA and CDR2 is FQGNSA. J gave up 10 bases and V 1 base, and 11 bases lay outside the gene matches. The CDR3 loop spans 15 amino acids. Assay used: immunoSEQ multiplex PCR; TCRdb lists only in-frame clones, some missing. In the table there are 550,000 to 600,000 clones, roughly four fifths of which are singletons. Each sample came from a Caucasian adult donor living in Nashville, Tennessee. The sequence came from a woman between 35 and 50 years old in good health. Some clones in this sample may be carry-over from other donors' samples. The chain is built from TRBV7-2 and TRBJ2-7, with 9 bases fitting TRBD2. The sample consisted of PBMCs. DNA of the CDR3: TGTGCCAGCAGCTTAGTTTTAGCGGGAGCTCGCGAACAGTACTTC. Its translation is CASSLVLAGAREQYF. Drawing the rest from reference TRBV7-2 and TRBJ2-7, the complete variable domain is GAGVSQSPSNKVTEKGKDVELRCDPISGHTALYWYRQSLGQGLEFLIYFQGNSAPDKSGLPSDRFSAERTGGSVSTLTIQRTQQEDSAVYLCASSLVLAGAREQYFGPGTRLTVT.